This T cell receptor (beta chain) comes out of a study of T cell repertoires in cytomegalovirus infection. Study background: As its CMV epitopes, the study selected recently identified HLA-C-restricted and well-studied HLA-B-restricted targets. CMV infection together with matching HLA type was indicated by public TCR beta signatures.

This clonotype was seen only a few times. Its antigen is undetermined. A junction boundary mismatches the germline segment, possibly from a read error. Study-level findings and limits: In two of eight donors, the top clonotype was HLA-C-restricted CMV-specific. There were carriers of CMV plus the relevant HLA, and cumulative public TCR beta family frequency identified them.

CDR1 SGHAT and CDR2 FQDESV come from the germline V gene (reference sequence). CDR3 length equals 14 residues. MiXCR was run by TCRdb on the reads, yielding one entry per CDR3 protein. The repertoire holds more than 250,000 distinct CDR3 sequences, with roughly 25% as singletons. This chain joins TRBV11-1 and TRBJ2-7; 10 nucleotides agree with TRBD2. The TCR was taken from a human donor in good health (CMV status not recorded). Some clones in this sample may be carry-over from other donors' samples. The material sequenced was cultured PBMCs, taken from culture after CMV antigen stimulation. DNA of the CDR3: TGTGCCAGCAGCTCCGGTAACCAGCGGGAGGGTGCGAACTTC. It translates to CASSSGNQREGANF. Supplemented by reference TRBV11-1 and TRBJ2-7, the full variable domain reads EAEVAQSPRYKITEKSQAVAFWCDPISGHATLYWYRQILGQGPELLVQFQDESVVDDSQLPKDRFSAERLKGVDSTLKIQPAELGDSAMYLCASSSGNQREGANFGPGTRLTVT.